This T cell receptor beta chain came from a study of T-cell memory formation after mild COVID-19. Study in general: TCR clusters mostly belonged to single donors.

Ten or more counts support this clonotype. Its antigen is not identified. 5'RACE with constant-segment primers built TCRalpha and TCRbeta cDNA libraries with UMIs. TCRdb analysed the 5' RACE reads with MiXCR anew, one entry per CDR3 protein. This table has tens of thousands of distinct CDR3 sequences, 15% to 20% appearing once. Whole-study findings and limits: Cross-reactive memory appears to have joined, as suggested by some responding clones showing up in pre-infection memory. Nothing confirmed that second-wave clones peaking on day 37 were specific for SARS-CoV-2.

Material for sequencing was PBMCs or a T cell subset sorted from them (not recorded which). The clonotype comes from an adult who had mild COVID-19 (a few samples of this study predate the infection). Cell type and time point are not known.

Here the CDR3 reads CASSFTSSGEQYF. CDR3 bases: TGTGCCAGCAGCTTTACTAGCTCCGGCGAGCAGTACTTC. The chain uses TRBV7-2 and TRBJ2-7, with D tentatively TRBD2 (6 bases). Germline values: CDR1 SGHTA, CDR2 FQGNSA. Trimming cost V 3 bases and J 6 bases, with 12 bases left between them. The CDR3 covers 13 residues.